Shown below are 21 T cell receptor beta chains from a single sample sequenced in a study of blood T cell repertoires in COVID-19. TCRdb keeps only in-frame clones here, not all; method: immunoSEQ multiplex PCR. The sample includes roughly 180,000 clones, just under 85% of them seen just once. Specimen: peripheral blood. Source of these receptors: a man aged 35-49 years who had recovered from COVID-19.

The chain couples TRBV5-1 to TRBJ2-5; D unclear. The ends were cut back, 0 bases at V and 0 bases at J, with 6 bases in the middle. The germline CDR1 and CDR2 sequences are SGHRS and YFSETQ. CDR3 length equals 14 residues. The CDR3: CASSLGAYQETQYF. The CDR3, as DNA: TGCGCCAGCAGCTTGGGGGCCTACCAAGAGACCCAGTACTTC.

The rearrangement joins TRBV7-2 to TRBJ2-5; 11 bases align to TRBD2. The germline CDR1 and CDR2 sequences are SGHTA and FQGNSA. V was pared by 1 base and J by 5 bases, with 12 bases of the junction left unmatched. The CDR3 totals 18 residues. CDR3 sequence: CASSLEISGRAGAETQYF. The DNA of the CDR3 is TGTGCCAGCAGCTTAGAAATTAGCGGGAGGGCAGGAGCGGAGACCCAGTACTTC.

The chain links TRBV19 to TRBJ2-7, with 9 bases matching TRBD1. The germline CDR1 and CDR2 sequences are LNHDA and SQIVND (reference sequence). The CDR3 runs to 16 residues. The V and J ends lost 1 base and 4 bases, in that order; junction bases with no gene match: 8. The CDR3: CASSIGRDRDGYEQYF. The CDR3 DNA is TGTGCCAGTAGTATAGGCCGGGACAGGGATGGGTACGAGCAGTACTTC.

This chain links TRBV28 with TRBJ1-1, with unresolved D. Germline V gene data show CDR1 as MDHEN and CDR2 as SYDVKM. V was shortened by 6 bases and J by 6 bases, with 17 bases between the two germline ends. CDR3 length equals 14 residues. The CDR3 reads CASSRHARRAEAFF. The CDR3 coding sequence is TGTGCCAGCAGCCGACATGCCCGGCGGGCTGAAGCTTTCTTT. Looking up the rest from reference TRBV28 and TRBJ1-1 gives the full variable domain: DVKVTQSSRYLVKRTGEKVFLECVQDMDHENMFWYRQDPGLGLRLIYFSYDVKMKEKGDIPEGYSVSREKKERFSLILESASTNQTSMYLCASSRHARRAEAFFGQGTRLTVV.

DNA of the CDR3: TGTGCCTGGAGGGATACTAGCGGGAGAACAGATACGCAGTATTTT. Its protein is CAWRDTSGRTDTQYF. The chain has TRBV30 and TRBJ2-3; 11 bases are shared with TRBD2. Per the germline V gene, CDR1 is GTSNPN and CDR2 is SVGIG (reference sequence). The CDR3 is made up of 15 amino acids. The trim removed 3 bases at V and 3 bases at J, leaving 5 bases unmatched.

The V and J genes are TRBV10-3 and TRBJ2-1; D call uncertain. Deletions cut 4 bases from V and 4 bases from J, with 11 bases between. CDR1 and CDR2 (germline): ENHRY, SYGVKD. This CDR3 has 14 residues. CDR3 region: CAISVSAQYNEQFF. In DNA form, the CDR3 reads TGTGCCATCAGTGTGTCGGCCCAGTACAATGAGCAGTTCTTC.

V and J are TRBV5-3 and TRBJ1-5; 10 bases agree with TRBD1. TRBV5-3 is flagged as an ORF with uncertain function. This CDR3 has 17 residues. V lost 0 bases and J lost 5; bases outside the gene matches: 8. The chain's CDR3 is CARSLASGQGPYQPQHF. DNA of the CDR3: TGTGCCAGAAGCTTGGCTTCGGGACAGGGGCCGTATCAGCCCCAGCATTTT.

To note about this clone: One end of the junction fails to match germline, which may point to a read error. This chain uses TRBV7-7 with TRBJ2-5; 9 bases line up with TRBD1. This CDR3 is built from 15 residues. The germline V gene has CDR1 SSHAT and CDR2 FNYEAQ (reference sequence). Here the CDR3 DNA reads TGTGCTAGCAGCTTGGGGGGGACAGGGCGGCAGACCCAGTACTTC. Protein: CASSLGGTGRQTQYF.

The V and J genes are TRBV6-1 and TRBJ2-7; D may be TRBD2 (5 bases). Germline CDR1 and CDR2: MNHNS and SASEGT. This CDR3 spans 14 amino acids. The V and J ends lost 3 bases and 6 bases respectively, with 15 bases between them. The DNA of the CDR3 is TGTGCCAGCAGTGATATTAATGAGGGCCCCGAGCAGTACTTC. Amino acid sequence: CASSDINEGPEQYF.

V usage is TRBV9 and J usage is TRBJ2-3, with 9 positions matching TRBD1. Germline CDR1 is SGDLS and CDR2 is YYNGEE. V dropped 3 bases and J dropped 4; count of bases not matched to a gene: 9. This CDR3 comprises 16 residues. CDR3 residues: CASSAADRGVADTQYF. The CDR3 nucleotides read TGTGCCAGCAGCGCCGCCGACAGGGGGGTGGCAGATACGCAGTATTTT.

V usage is TRBV25-1 and J usage is TRBJ2-6, with no clear D. The CDR3 has 17 residues. In germline, CDR1 is MGHDK, CDR2 SYGVNS. With 6 bases removed from V and 4 bases from J, the gap between germline ends came to 19 bases. The CDR3 spells CASSPHPGGIGANVLTF. CDR3 coding DNA: TGTGCCAGCAGCCCGCACCCGGGTGGTATAGGGGCCAACGTCCTGACTTTC. Filled out from reference TRBV25-1 and TRBJ2-6, the complete variable domain reads EADIYQTPRYLVIGTGKKITLECSQTMGHDKMYWYQQDPGMELHLIHYSYGVNSTEKGDLSSESTVSRIRTEHFPLTLESARPSHTSQYLCASSPHPGGIGANVLTFGAGSRLTVL.

The sample holds one count of this clone. This sequence joins TRBV5-1 and TRBJ2-3; 12 positions match TRBD1. Germline loops: CDR1 SGHRS, CDR2 YFSETQ. The CDR3 runs 16 residues. The junction had 8 bases not matched to a gene; V was cut back by 4 bases and J by 5 bases. The CDR3 protein is CASSRRGQGAGDTQYF. CDR3 in DNA: TGCGCCAGCAGCCGGCGGGGACAGGGGGCGGGAGATACGCAGTATTTT.

This clone was recorded only once. The chain couples TRBV14 to TRBJ2-5; D might be TRBD1 (5 bases). CDR1 and CDR2 (germline): SGHDN, FVKESK. V lost 1 base to trimming and J lost 5 bases, with 20 bases between them. The CDR3 totals 17 residues. CDR3 in amino acids: CASSQVQQAMWTETQYF. DNA of the CDR3: TGTGCCAGCAGCCAAGTCCAACAGGCAATGTGGACCGAGACCCAGTACTTC. Combining the CDR3 with reference TRBV14 and TRBJ2-5 gives the whole variable domain EAGVTQFPSHSVIEKGQTVTLRCDPISGHDNLYWYRRVMGKEIKFLLHFVKESKQDESGMPNNRFLAERTGGTYSTLKVQPAELEDSGVYFCASSQVQQAMWTETQYFGPGTRLLVL.

CDR3 residues: CASSQGWGEQFF. CDR3 nucleotides: TGTGCCAGCTCCCAGGGTTGGGGTGAGCAGTTCTTC. V and J are TRBV18 and TRBJ2-1; D might be TRBD1 (5 bases). Trimming pared 6 bases from V and 9 bases from J, leaving 12 bases between. Germline V gives CDR1 KGHSH, CDR2 LQKENI. The CDR3 spans 12 residues.

The chain recombines TRBV30 with TRBJ1-2, with 11 bases matching TRBD1. Trimming took 7 bases from V and 1 from J; bases not matched to a gene: 5. Germline V lookup: CDR1 GTSNPN, CDR2 SVGIG (reference sequence). The CDR3 has 14 residues. The CDR3 DNA follows: TGTGCCTCTGGACAGGGGGCGCTTAACTATGGCTACACCTTC. Protein product: CASGQGALNYGYTF.

The J gene is TRBJ1-2, the V gene TRBV3-1 (or the pseudogene TRBV3-2); no reliable D call. Trimming took off 3 bases at V and 7 bases at J, with 15 bases between the two ends. CDR3 length equals 14 residues. Looked up from germline, CDR1 is LGHDT and CDR2 is YNNKEL (reference sequence). This CDR3 reads CASSQHWERRGYTF. The CDR3 DNA is TGTGCCAGCAGCCAGCATTGGGAGAGGCGTGGCTACACCTTC.

The rearrangement joins TRBV7-9 to TRBJ2-1; 11 bases agree with TRBD2. CDR3 size: 15 residues. Germline CDR1 SEHNR, CDR2 FQNEAQ (reference sequence). V dropped 8 bases and J dropped 7; count of bases not matched to a gene: 10. The CDR3 DNA is TGTGCCAGCCTCGGCGCTAGCGGGAGGATGAATGAGCAGTTCTTC. Residues: CASLGASGRMNEQFF.

A few counts support this clone. The chain carries TRBV6-1 and TRBJ1-3; D ambiguous. V was shortened by 1 base and J by 0 bases, with 10 bases between the two germline ends. The length of the CDR3 is 16 residues. Germline V lookup: CDR1 MNHNS, CDR2 SASEGT. In DNA, the CDR3 is TGTGCCAGCAGTGAAGTCCCAGACTCCTCTGGAAACACCATATATTTT. Its translation is CASSEVPDSSGNTIYF.

The chain joins TRBV7-8 to TRBJ1-2; the D is unclear. Germline V gene lookup returns CDR1 SGHVS and CDR2 FQNEAQ. V was shortened by 7 bases and J by 5 bases, with 17 bases between the two germline ends. The CDR3 loop spans 14 amino acids. DNA for the CDR3: TGTGCCAGCACCCGCGAGGAGGGTCTTTATGGCTACACCTTC. Translation gives CASTREEGLYGYTF.

In this sample, this clone turned up a few times. V is TRBV3-1 (or the pseudogene TRBV3-2) and J is TRBJ2-7, with a possible D match to TRBD1 (7 bases). The CDR3 sequence is 16 residues long. Germline values: CDR1 LGHDT, CDR2 YNNKEL (reference sequence). Trimming pared 4 bases from V and 0 bases from J, leaving 16 bases between. The CDR3 region is CASSPGGTGYSYEQYF. CDR3 nucleotides: TGTGCCAGCAGCCCAGGGGGGACTGGTTACTCCTACGAGCAGTACTTC.

The V call is TRBV7-9, the J call TRBJ1-5; D ambiguous. Trimming cost V 5 bases and J 6 bases, with 14 bases left between them. CDR3 length: 14 amino acids. Germline lookup yields CDR1 SEHNR and CDR2 FQNEAQ (reference sequence). The CDR3 is CASSHGRELQPQHF. In DNA form, the CDR3 reads TGTGCCAGCAGCCACGGACGGGAACTTCAGCCCCAGCATTTT.